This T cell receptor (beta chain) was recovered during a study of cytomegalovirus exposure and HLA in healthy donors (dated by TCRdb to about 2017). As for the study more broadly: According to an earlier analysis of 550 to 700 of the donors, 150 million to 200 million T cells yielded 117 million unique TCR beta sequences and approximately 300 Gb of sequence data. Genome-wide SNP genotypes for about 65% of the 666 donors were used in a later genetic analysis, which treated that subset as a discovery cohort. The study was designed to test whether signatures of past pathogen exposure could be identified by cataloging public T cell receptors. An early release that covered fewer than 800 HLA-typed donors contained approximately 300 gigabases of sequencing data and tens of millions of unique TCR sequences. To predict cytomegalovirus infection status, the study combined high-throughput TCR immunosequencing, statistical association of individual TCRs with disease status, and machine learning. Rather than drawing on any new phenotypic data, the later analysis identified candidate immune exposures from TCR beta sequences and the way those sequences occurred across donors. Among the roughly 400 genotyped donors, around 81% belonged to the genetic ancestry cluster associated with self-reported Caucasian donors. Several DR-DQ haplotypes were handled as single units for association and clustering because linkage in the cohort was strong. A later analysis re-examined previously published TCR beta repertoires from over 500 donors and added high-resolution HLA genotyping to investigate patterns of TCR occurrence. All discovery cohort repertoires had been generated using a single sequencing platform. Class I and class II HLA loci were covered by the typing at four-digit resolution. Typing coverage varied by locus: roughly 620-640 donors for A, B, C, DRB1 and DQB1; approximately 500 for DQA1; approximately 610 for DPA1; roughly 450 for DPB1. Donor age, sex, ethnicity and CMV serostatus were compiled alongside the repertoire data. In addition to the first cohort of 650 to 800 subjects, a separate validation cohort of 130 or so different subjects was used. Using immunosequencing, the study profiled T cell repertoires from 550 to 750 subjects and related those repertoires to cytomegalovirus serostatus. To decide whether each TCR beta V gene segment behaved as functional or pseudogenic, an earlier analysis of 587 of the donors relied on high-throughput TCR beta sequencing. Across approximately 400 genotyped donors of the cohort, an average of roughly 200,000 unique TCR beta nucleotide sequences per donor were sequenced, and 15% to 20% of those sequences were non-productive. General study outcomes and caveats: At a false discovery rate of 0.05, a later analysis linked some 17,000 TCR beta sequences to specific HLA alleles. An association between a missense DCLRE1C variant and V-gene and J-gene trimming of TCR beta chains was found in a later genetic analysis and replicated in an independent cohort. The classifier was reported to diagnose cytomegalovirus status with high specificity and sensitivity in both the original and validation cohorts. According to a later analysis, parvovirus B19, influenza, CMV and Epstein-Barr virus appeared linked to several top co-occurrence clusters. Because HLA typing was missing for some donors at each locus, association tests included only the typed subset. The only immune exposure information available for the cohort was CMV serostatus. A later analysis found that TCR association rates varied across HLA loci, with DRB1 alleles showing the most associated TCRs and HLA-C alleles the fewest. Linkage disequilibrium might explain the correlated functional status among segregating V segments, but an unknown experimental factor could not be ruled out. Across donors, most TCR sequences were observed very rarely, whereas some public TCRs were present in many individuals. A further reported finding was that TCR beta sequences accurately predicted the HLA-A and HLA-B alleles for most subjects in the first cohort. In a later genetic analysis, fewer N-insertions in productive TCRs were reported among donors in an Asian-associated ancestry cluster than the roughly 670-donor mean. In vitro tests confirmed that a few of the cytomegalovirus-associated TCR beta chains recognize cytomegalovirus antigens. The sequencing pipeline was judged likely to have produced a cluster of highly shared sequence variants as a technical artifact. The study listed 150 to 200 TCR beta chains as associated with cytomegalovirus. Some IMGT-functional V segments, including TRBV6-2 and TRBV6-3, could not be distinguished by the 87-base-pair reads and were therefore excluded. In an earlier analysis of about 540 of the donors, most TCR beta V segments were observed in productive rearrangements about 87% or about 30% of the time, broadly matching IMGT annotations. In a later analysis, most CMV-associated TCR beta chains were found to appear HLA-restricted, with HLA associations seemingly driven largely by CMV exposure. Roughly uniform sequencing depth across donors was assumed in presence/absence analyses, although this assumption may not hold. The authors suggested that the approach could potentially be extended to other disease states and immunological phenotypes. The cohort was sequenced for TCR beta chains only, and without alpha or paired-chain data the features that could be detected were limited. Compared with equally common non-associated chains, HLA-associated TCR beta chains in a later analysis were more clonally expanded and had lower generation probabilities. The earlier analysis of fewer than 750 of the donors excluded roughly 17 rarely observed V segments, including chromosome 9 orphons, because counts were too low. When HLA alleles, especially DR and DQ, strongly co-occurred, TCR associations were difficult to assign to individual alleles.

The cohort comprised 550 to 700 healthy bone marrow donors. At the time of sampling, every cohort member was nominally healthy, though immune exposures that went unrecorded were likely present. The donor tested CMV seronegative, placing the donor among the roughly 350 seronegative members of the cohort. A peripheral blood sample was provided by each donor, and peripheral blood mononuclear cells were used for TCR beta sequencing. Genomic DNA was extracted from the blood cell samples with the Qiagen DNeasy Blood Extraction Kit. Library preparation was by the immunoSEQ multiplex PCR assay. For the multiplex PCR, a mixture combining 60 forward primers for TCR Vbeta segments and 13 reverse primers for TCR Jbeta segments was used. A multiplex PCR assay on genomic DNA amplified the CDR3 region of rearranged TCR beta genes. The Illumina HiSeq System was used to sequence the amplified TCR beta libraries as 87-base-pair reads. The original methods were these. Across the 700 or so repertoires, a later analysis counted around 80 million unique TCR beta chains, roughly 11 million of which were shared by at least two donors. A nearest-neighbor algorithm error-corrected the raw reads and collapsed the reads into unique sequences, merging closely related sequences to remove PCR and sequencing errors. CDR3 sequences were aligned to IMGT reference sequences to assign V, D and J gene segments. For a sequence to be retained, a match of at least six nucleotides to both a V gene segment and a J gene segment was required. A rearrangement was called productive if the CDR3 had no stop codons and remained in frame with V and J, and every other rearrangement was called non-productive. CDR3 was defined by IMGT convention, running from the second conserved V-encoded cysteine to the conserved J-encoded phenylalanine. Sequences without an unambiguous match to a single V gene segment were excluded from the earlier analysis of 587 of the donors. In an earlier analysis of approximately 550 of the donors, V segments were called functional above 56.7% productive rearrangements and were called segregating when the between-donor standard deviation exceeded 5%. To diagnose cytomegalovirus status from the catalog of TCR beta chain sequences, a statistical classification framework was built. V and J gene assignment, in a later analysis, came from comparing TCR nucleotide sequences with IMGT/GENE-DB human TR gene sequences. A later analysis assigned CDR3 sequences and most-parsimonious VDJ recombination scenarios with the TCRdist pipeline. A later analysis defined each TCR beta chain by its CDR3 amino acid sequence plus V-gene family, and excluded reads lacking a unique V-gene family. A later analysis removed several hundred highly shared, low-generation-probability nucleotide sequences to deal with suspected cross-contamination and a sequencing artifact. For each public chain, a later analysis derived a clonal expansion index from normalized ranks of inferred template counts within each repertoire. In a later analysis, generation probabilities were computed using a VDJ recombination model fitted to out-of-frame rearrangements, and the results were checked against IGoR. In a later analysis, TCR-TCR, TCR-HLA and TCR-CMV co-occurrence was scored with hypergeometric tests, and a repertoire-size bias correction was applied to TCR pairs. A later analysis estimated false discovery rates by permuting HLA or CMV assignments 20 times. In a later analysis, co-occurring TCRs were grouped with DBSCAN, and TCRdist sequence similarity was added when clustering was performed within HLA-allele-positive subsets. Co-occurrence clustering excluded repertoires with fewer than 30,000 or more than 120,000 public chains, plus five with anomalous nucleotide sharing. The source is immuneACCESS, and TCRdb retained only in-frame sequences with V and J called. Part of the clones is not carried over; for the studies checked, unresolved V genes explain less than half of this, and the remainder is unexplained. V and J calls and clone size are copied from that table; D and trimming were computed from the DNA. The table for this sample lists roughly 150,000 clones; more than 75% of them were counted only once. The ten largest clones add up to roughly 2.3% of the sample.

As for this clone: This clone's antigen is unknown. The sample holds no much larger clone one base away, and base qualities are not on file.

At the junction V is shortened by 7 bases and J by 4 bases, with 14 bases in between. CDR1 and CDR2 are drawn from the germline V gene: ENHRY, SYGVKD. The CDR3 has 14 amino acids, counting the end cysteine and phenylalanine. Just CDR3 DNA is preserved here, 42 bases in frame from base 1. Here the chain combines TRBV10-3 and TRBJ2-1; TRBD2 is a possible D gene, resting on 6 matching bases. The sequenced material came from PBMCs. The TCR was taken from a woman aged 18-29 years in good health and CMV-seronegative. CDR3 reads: CAIKGERAYNEQFF. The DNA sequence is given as TGTGCCATCAAAGGGGAGCGGGCTTACAATGAGCAGTTCTTC.